These T cell receptor beta chains were read from a single sample in a study of CXCR3-negative and CXCR3-positive naive CD8 T cells. With the 5' RACE reads reprocessed, TCRdb shows one record per CDR3 protein and no DNA. This listing includes just under 90,000 distinct CDR3 sequences. The sequenced sample was naive CXCR3+ CD8+ T cells from blood. Receptors originate from a human donor in good health. Some clones in this sample may be carry-over from other donors' samples. Both conserved end residues are part of each CDR3.

CDR3 protein,CDR3 length,J gene,V gene
CASGLLTDREYQPQHF,16,TRBJ1-5,TRBV12-5
CASSFDFYEQYF,12,TRBJ2-7,TRBV5-1
CASSLGGGLAGGELFF,16,TRBJ2-2,TRBV7-6
CASTSVGLGDYGYTF,15,TRBJ1-2,TRBV7-9
CASSSRGPSYEQYF,14,TRBJ2-7,TRBV5-1
CASRPWDQETQYF,13,TRBJ2-5,TRBV28
CASSLGPWNEQFF,13,TRBJ2-1,TRBV12-3/TRBV12-4
CASSPRQGGRAETQYF,16,TRBJ2-5,TRBV4-3
CASSLVGLGTEAFF,14,TRBJ1-1,TRBV5-1
CSPKGPTSGTVLPMETQYF,19,TRBJ2-5,TRBV20-1
CSDEGLAGNNEQFF,14,TRBJ2-1,TRBV29-1
CASSPRVGGRNTEAFF,16,TRBJ1-1,TRBV4-1
CASSPQREGKQFF,13,TRBJ2-1,TRBV7-3
CAGISLGEAFF,11,TRBJ1-1,TRBV6-2/TRBV6-3
CASSLQWGTGKQETQYF,17,TRBJ2-5,TRBV28
CASSLSAALKSSYEQYF,17,TRBJ2-7,TRBV7-9
CATSGAGGYNEQFF,14,TRBJ2-1,TRBV24-1
CASSPLQGDQPQHF,14,TRBJ1-5,TRBV7-9
CSVAAGGPYNEQFF,14,TRBJ2-1,TRBV29-1
CASSSAGTDTGELFF,15,TRBJ2-2,TRBV6-5
CASSQEPGLAGVYNEQFF,18,TRBJ2-1,TRBV3-1
CASSLIGNEQFF,12,TRBJ2-1,TRBV7-8
CAISVNLGTGPGPYEQYF,18,TRBJ2-7,TRBV10-3
CASSLAGSSGANVLTF,16,TRBJ2-6,TRBV7-9
CASSPDTTYEQYF,13,TRBJ2-7,TRBV18
CSAGQEPGNEQFF,13,TRBJ2-1,TRBV29-1
CASRQSGVAYNEQFF,15,TRBJ2-1,TRBV6-5
CASSLSTSGRYEQYF,15,TRBJ2-7,TRBV27